This T cell receptor (beta chain) was sequenced during a study of shared clonotypes between healthy human individuals. Overall study findings and caveats: Naive subsets tended to show greater estimated richness than memory subsets. With few donors, the genetic and exposure-history diversity represented was limited.

CDR3 length: 14 amino acids. Trimming took off 10 bases at V and 3 bases at J, with 18 bases between the two ends. Germline V gene sequence: CDR1 MNHNY, CDR2 SVGAGI (reference sequence). Original handling: ImmunoSEQ yielded junction-only sequences lacking quality scores, so filtering differed. The repertoire was sequenced with immunoSEQ multiplex PCR; TCRdb's copy has only in-frame clones and lacks some. The DNA gave D and trimming, while V, J and clone size come from that table. Here the sample spans fewer than 1.8 million clones, approximately 98.5% being singletons. With regard to this clone: Its antigen is not identified.

This chain connects TRBV6-6 to TRBJ1-1; possibly TRBD1 for D (6 bases). The clonotype originates from a young man in good health. The sample was naive CD4+ T cells sorted from blood. Documented subset: CD45RA+ positively selected. The CDR3: CANQSRGKDTEAFF. As DNA, the CDR3 is TGTGCCAACCAGAGCAGGGGAAAGGACACTGAAGCTTTCTTT.